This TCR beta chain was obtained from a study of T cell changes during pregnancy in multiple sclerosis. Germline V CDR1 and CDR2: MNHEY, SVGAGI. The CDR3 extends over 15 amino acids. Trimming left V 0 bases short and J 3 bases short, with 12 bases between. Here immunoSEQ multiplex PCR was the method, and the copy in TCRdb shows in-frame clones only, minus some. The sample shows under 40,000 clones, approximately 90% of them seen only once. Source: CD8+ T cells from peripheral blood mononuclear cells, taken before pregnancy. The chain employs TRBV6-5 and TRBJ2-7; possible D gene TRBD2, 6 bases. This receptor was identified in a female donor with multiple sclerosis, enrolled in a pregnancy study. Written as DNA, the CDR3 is TGTGCCAGCAGTTACTCGATTCGGGGGAACTACGAGCAGTACTTC. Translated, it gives CASSYSIRGNYEQYF.